Sequencing of this T cell receptor (beta chain) was carried out in a study of blood T cells in healthy people across ages. Trimming took off 6 bases at V and 1 base at J, with 9 bases between the two ends. This CDR3 region has 14 residues. A J-beta primer mix and a sample-barcoded 5' primer were used in a second PCR of roughly 6 to 12 cycles. TCRdb redid the calling of the 5' RACE reads with MiXCR, one entry per CDR3 protein. Among about 680,000 distinct CDR3 sequences, 45% to 50% were seen once, and the ten largest hold approximately 32%. The J gene is TRBJ2-2, the V gene TRBV12-3 or TRBV12-4; D is unclear. The material sequenced was blood. The clonotype originates from a woman aged 55-75 years in good health. Here the CDR3 reads CASSSQLNTGELFF. In DNA, the CDR3 is TGTGCCAGCAGCTCGCAGTTGAACACCGGGGAGCTGTTTTTT.